Sequencing of this TCR beta chain was carried out in a study of a mutant IDH1 vaccine in newly diagnosed glioma. Study-wide background: Patients were started on vaccination 4-6 weeks after radiotherapy alone, or with temozolomide cycles.

This clone was detected once. Antigen: not known. Assay: immunoSEQ multiplex PCR; the TCRdb copy retains only in-frame clones and omits some. The data hold tens of thousands of clones, with around 94% observed a single time. Time point meaning: week 35, safety follow-up. Vaccination used 300 ug of mutant IDH1 20-mer peptide per dose, with topical imiquimod. The CDR3 totals 14 residues. V lost 3 bases, J lost 0 bases, and 0 bases stayed unmatched. Germline assignment: CDR1 KGHSH and CDR2 LQKENI. This receptor was obtained from a man in his fifties with glioma. Sequencing used PBMCs, obtained from a glioma patient whose treatment included an IDH1 peptide vaccine. V is TRBV18 and J is TRBJ1-1; the match to TRBD1 covers 8 bases. The CDR3 is CASSPDRVNTEAFF. The CDR3 DNA reads as TGTGCCAGCTCACCGGACAGGGTGAACACTGAAGCTTTCTTT. The full variable domain, rest sourced from reference TRBV18 and TRBJ1-1, is NAGVMQNPRHLVRRRGQEARLRCSPMKGHSHVYWYRQLPEEGLKFMVYLQKENIIDESGMPKERFSAEFPKEGPSILRIQQVVRGDSAAYFCASSPDRVNTEAFFGQGTRLTVV.